This passage covers 29 T cell receptor beta chains from one sample sequenced in a study of shared clonotypes between healthy human individuals. TCRdb's copy holds only in-frame clones and misses some; the assay was immunoSEQ multiplex PCR. The repertoire consists of some 1 million clones, with about 75% occurring once and the leading ten covering about 1.5%. Sequenced sample: memory CD4+ T cells sorted from blood. Regarding subset: CD45RA-negative fraction. The receptors shown here come from a man aged 18 to 30 in good health.

This clone showed up just once. V and J are TRBV5-4 and TRBJ2-3; 8 bases match TRBD2. The CDR3 totals 15 residues. Germline CDR1 and CDR2: SGHNT and YYREEE (reference sequence). V was clipped by 2 bases and J by 1 base; unmatched bases: 3. CDR3 region: CASSFTGGRTDTQYF. CDR3 in DNA: TGTGCCAGCAGCTTTACGGGAGGGCGCACAGATACGCAGTATTTT.

This clone was observed once. This chain connects TRBV10-3 to TRBJ2-3; 7 nucleotides match TRBD1. V dropped 5 bases and J dropped 1; count of bases not matched to a gene: 6. The CDR3 loop spans 15 amino acids. Germline CDR1 and CDR2: ENHRY and SYGVKD. Here the CDR3 reads CAISNRGTGTDTQYF. As DNA, the CDR3 is TGTGCCATCAGTAACAGGGGAACGGGCACAGATACGCAGTATTTT.

In its sample, this clone was seen a few times. This chain uses TRBV7-3 with TRBJ2-7; 9 nucleotides align to TRBD2. The J segment lost 1 base and the V segment lost 4 bases, leaving 5 bases of the junction unmatched. CDR3 length equals 15 residues. In germline, CDR1 is SGHTA, CDR2 FQGTGA. Here the CDR3 reads CASSSLAGSSYEQYF. The CDR3 DNA sequence: TGTGCCAGCAGCTCCCTAGCGGGGTCGTCCTACGAGCAGTACTTC.

J is TRBJ2-7 and V is TRBV19; 10 bases map to TRBD2. The J segment lost 0 bases and the V segment lost 3 bases, leaving 8 bases of the junction unmatched. CDR1 is LNHDA, CDR2 SQIVND, per germline (reference sequence). The CDR3 sequence is 17 residues long. The CDR3 DNA reads as TGTGCCAGTAGTATTGGCACTAGCGGGGTCTACTCCTACGAGCAGTACTTC. Translating it yields CASSIGTSGVYSYEQYF.

This clone appeared a single time. The gene calls are TRBV10-3 and TRBJ2-7; 9 bases agree with TRBD2. The V segment lost 4 bases and the J segment 5 bases; nucleotides outside the gene matches: 9. Per germline, CDR1 ENHRY and CDR2 SYGVKD. The CDR3 extends over 15 amino acids. The CDR3, as DNA: TGTGCCATCAGTGGCCTAGCGGGACCCGAACACGAGCAGTACTTC. The encoded protein is CAISGLAGPEHEQYF.

This chain links TRBV7-9 with TRBJ1-6; TRBD1 agrees at 9 bases. There are 15 residues in the CDR3. Germline lookup yields CDR1 SEHNR and CDR2 FQNEAQ (reference sequence). V lost 1 base and J lost 12; bases outside the gene matches: 7. The DNA for the CDR3 is TGTGCCAGCAGCTTAGGGACAGGGGTCACTCTACCCCTCCACTTT. It codes for CASSLGTGVTLPLHF.

V gene TRBV4-1 combines with J gene TRBJ2-1; tentative D call: TRBD1 (5 bases). Germline V gene data show CDR1 as MGHRA and CDR2 as YSYEKL. The CDR3 contains 17 residues. Trimming cost V 3 bases and J 5 bases, with 20 bases left between them. In DNA form, the CDR3 reads TGCGCCAGCAGCCATGCCCAGGGTGATGAAGTTAACAATGAGCAGTTCTTC. This encodes CASSHAQGDEVNNEQFF.

The J gene is TRBJ1-2, the V gene TRBV4-1; D may be TRBD1 (5 bases). CDR1 is MGHRA, CDR2 YSYEKL, per germline. The germline V and J ends were trimmed by 4 bases and 4 bases, with 13 bases remaining between them. CDR3 length equals 14 residues. CDR3 residues: CASSPSGLRYGYTF. The CDR3 DNA reads as TGCGCCAGCAGCCCCTCAGGGCTTCGCTATGGCTACACCTTC.

V usage is TRBV10-3 and J usage is TRBJ1-3, with D uncertain. V shed 4 bases and J shed 0 bases, with 7 bases lying between them. Germline CDR1 ENHRY, CDR2 SYGVKD. CDR3 length: 14 residues. DNA for the CDR3: TGTGCCATCAGTGGGACCACCTCTGGAAACACCATATATTTT. As protein: CAISGTTSGNTIYF.

Only a few counts were recorded for this clone. This chain joins TRBV10-3 and TRBJ2-7; D gene uncertain. The CDR3 has 14 amino acids. Germline V lookup: CDR1 ENHRY, CDR2 SYGVKD. V was cut by 5 bases and J by 0 bases, with 11 bases left in between. For the CDR3, the DNA is TGTGCCATCAGTCCCCACTCCGGCTCCTACGAGCAGTACTTC. Its translation: CAISPHSGSYEQYF.

This clone was seen just once. The genes are TRBV11-3 and TRBJ2-7, with 8 bases fitting TRBD1. Losses at the gene ends were 5 bases for V and 3 bases for J; bases not matched to a gene: 6. The CDR3 totals 14 residues. From germline, CDR1 is SGHNT and CDR2 YENEEA. The CDR3 DNA sequence: TGTGCCAGCAGCCCCTCGGGACAGGTCTACGAGCAGTACTTC. Protein sequence: CASSPSGQVYEQYF.

The chain joins TRBV5-4 to TRBJ2-7; 9 positions match TRBD1. This CDR3 contains 15 residues. Germline V gene sequence: CDR1 SGHNT, CDR2 YYREEE (reference sequence). V dropped 0 bases and J dropped 2; count of bases not matched to a gene: 3. The CDR3 DNA follows: TGTGCCAGCAGCTTGGGGGGACAGGGCCCCTACGAGCAGTACTTC. Translation: CASSLGGQGPYEQYF. The variable domain in full, with the rest retrieved from reference TRBV5-4 and TRBJ2-7, is ETGVTQSPTHLIKTRGQQVTLRCSSQSGHNTVSWYQQALGQGPQFIFQYYREEENGRGNFPPRFSGLQFPNYSSELNVNALELDDSALYLCASSLGGQGPYEQYFGPGTRLTVT.

This chain joins TRBV5-4 and TRBJ1-1, with 8 bases that match TRBD1. V shed 10 bases, J shed 0 bases, and the junction held 5 bases outside the gene matches. From germline, CDR1 is SGHNT and CDR2 YYREEE (reference sequence). The CDR3 runs to 13 residues. CDR3 loop: CAVRTGLNTEAFF. The DNA of the CDR3 is TGTGCCGTCCGGACAGGGTTGAACACTGAAGCTTTCTTT.

The chain carries TRBV5-4 and TRBJ1-2; 10 bases line up with TRBD1. The ends lost 2 bases at V and 4 bases at J; junction bases unmatched: 8. The length of the CDR3 is 16 residues. Germline CDR1 is SGHNT and CDR2 is YYREEE (reference sequence). CDR3 sequence: CASSFQPGQGIYGYTF. Written as DNA, the CDR3 is TGTGCCAGCAGCTTTCAACCGGGACAGGGGATCTATGGCTACACCTTC.

A word on this clone: A much larger clone differs from this one at a single base, so this may be a read error. Other DNA sequences in the same sample also yield this CDR3. V and J are TRBV6-5 and TRBJ2-3; no reliable D call. The length of the CDR3 is 11 residues. V was cut by 0 bases and J by 5 bases, with 0 bases left in between. CDR1 and CDR2 (germline): MNHEY, SVGAGI. The CDR3: CASSYSDTQYF. The CDR3 nucleotides are TGTGCCAGCAGTTACTCAGATACGCAGTATTTT.

The V and J genes are TRBV7-9 and TRBJ2-5, with 8 bases aligning to TRBD1. With V trimmed by 2 bases and J by 5 bases, 7 bases remained unmatched. CDR1 is SEHNR and CDR2 is FQNEAQ in the germline V gene (reference sequence). The CDR3 contains 15 residues. The CDR3 nucleotides read TGTGCCAGCAGCTTACAGGGGGCCGGAGCCGAGACCCAGTACTTC. It encodes CASSLQGAGAETQYF.

The J gene is TRBJ2-7, the V gene TRBV11-2; 7 bases align to TRBD1. With V trimmed by 5 bases and J by 3 bases, 19 bases remained unmatched. Germline V CDR1 and CDR2: SGHAT, FQNNGV. This CDR3 is built from 18 residues. The CDR3 is CASSGRQGSSILHYEQYF. The CDR3 DNA is TGTGCCAGCAGCGGGCGACAGGGAAGTTCGATCCTCCACTACGAGCAGTACTTC.

The chain joins TRBV19 to TRBJ2-7; D remains unclear. The V gene lost 1 base and the J gene lost 3 bases, with 10 bases spanning the gap. The CDR3 is 14 amino acids. Per the germline V gene, CDR1 is LNHDA and CDR2 is SQIVND (reference sequence). The CDR3 spells CASSIARGSYEQYF. The CDR3 DNA follows: TGTGCCAGTAGTATAGCGAGAGGAAGCTACGAGCAGTACTTC.

The chain uses TRBV7-2 and TRBJ2-1, with 8 nucleotides matching TRBD2. Trimming took 1 base from V and 3 from J; bases not matched to a gene: 5. There are 16 residues in the CDR3. Germline V gene lookup returns CDR1 SGHTA and CDR2 FQGNSA. The CDR3 DNA reads as TGTGCCAGCAGCTTAGGACTAGCGAGGAACTACAATGAGCAGTTCTTC. Its protein is CASSLGLARNYNEQFF.

The V call is TRBV6-1, the J call TRBJ2-6; tentatively, D is TRBD1 or TRBD2 (5 bases each). The CDR3 covers 12 residues. Trimming cost V 7 bases and J 15 bases, with 16 bases left between them. Germline V gene lookup returns CDR1 MNHNS and CDR2 SASEGT. Here the CDR3 DNA reads TGTGCCAGCATCTCAGAAGCCGGGGCCCTGACTTTC. It is translated as CASISEAGALTF.

The rearrangement uses TRBV7-9 and TRBJ2-1; D unresolved. The CDR3 is 14 amino acids. The germline V gene has CDR1 SEHNR and CDR2 FQNEAQ (reference sequence). Trimming shortened V by 7 bases and J by 3 bases, and 13 bases separated the two germline ends. CDR3 amino acids: CASKGRSLYNEQFF. CDR3 in DNA: TGTGCCAGCAAGGGCAGGTCACTCTACAATGAGCAGTTCTTC.

This clone showed up just once. The rearrangement joins TRBV25-1 to TRBJ1-5; TRBD1 is a possible D gene (6 bases). Germline V lookup: CDR1 MGHDK, CDR2 SYGVNS. With 10 bases removed from V and 2 bases from J, the gap between germline ends came to 18 bases. CDR3 size: 15 residues. In nucleotides, the CDR3 is TGTGCCACCTCTATGGGGGGGGCAGGCAATCAGCCCCAGCATTTT. Residues: CATSMGGAGNQPQHF.

V usage is TRBV29-1 and J usage is TRBJ2-3; D is undetermined. CDR1 is SQVTM, CDR2 ANQGSEA, per germline. CDR3 length: 14 amino acids. The V end lost 4 bases, the J end lost 0 bases, and 11 bases lay between the germline ends. The CDR3: CSVVSATSTDTQYF. In DNA, the CDR3 is TGCAGCGTTGTTTCGGCAACGAGCACAGATACGCAGTATTTT.

In regard to this clone: This likely stems from a read error, as it lies one base from a far larger clone. The gene calls are TRBV28 and TRBJ1-1; D unclear. Trimming cost V 6 bases and J 2 bases, with 4 bases left between them. This CDR3 is built from 11 residues. Per germline, CDR1 MDHEN and CDR2 SYDVKM. The CDR3 DNA follows: TGTGCCAGCAGCGATAACACTGAAGCTTTCTTT. Its translation: CASSDNTEAFF.

The chain has TRBV30 and TRBJ1-3, with 7 bases matching TRBD1. CDR1 is GTSNPN, CDR2 SVGIG, per germline (reference sequence). The CDR3 length is 13 residues. Losses at the gene ends were 5 bases for V and 2 bases for J; bases not matched to a gene: 3. The CDR3 DNA is TGTGCCTGGGATGGACAGGCTGGAAACACCATATATTTT. This translates into CAWDGQAGNTIYF.

About this clone: Relative to the germline gene, one junction end is altered; a read error may explain this. Other DNA sequences in this specimen translate into the identical CDR3. The V gene is TRBV7-9, the J gene TRBJ2-3; 9 bases agree with TRBD2. The germline V gene has CDR1 SEHNR and CDR2 FQNEAQ (reference sequence). CDR3 length: 14 amino acids. Here the CDR3 reads CASSLAGPTDTQYF. CDR3 DNA sequence: TGTGCCAGCAGCCTAGCGGGACCTACAGATACGCAGTATTTT.

The CDR3 region has the DNA TGTGCCACCAGCAGAGCAGGGAACAATCAGCCCCAGCATTTT. Protein sequence: CATSRAGNNQPQHF. The gene calls are TRBV15 and TRBJ1-5; a possible D gene is TRBD1 (5 bases). Trimming cost V 1 base and J 3 bases, with 7 bases left between them. The CDR3 spans 14 residues. CDR1 and CDR2 (germline): LNHNV, YYDKDF (reference sequence).

CDR3 DNA: TGTGCCAGCTCACCTGCCACAGGGGGATATAATGAAAAACTGTTTTTT. It yields the protein CASSPATGGYNEKLFF. The V call is TRBV18, the J call TRBJ1-4; 8 positions agree with TRBD1. There are 16 residues in the CDR3. Germline trimming cut 3 bases from V and 4 bases from J; bases unmatched to any gene: 7. The germline V gene has CDR1 KGHSH and CDR2 LQKENI.

Concerning this clone: A read error is possible here, since a much larger clone lies one base away. The rearrangement joins TRBV20-1 to TRBJ2-1; D is unresolved. The CDR3 totals 11 residues. Trimming pared 1 base from V and 7 bases from J, leaving 5 bases between. Germline loops: CDR1 DFQATT, CDR2 SNEGSKA (reference sequence). The DNA for the CDR3 is TGCAGTGCTAGAGTGGTGAATGAGCAGTTCTTC. It translates to CSARVVNEQFF.